A single T cell receptor (beta chain) is shown here with its context. Antigen unknown. The entry originates in a study of identical twins. Overall study results and limits: Out-of-frame alpha sequences common to twins exhibited an excess of low generation probability. Carriage of fewer insertions was seen in abundant cord blood beta clonotypes, whereas memory repertoires showed none.

TCRdb re-derived calls from the 5' RACE reads in MiXCR, one entry per CDR3 protein. This repertoire shows roughly 750,000 distinct CDR3 sequences, roughly 20% found once; its top ten account for 4.3%. Deletions cut 6 bases from V and 1 base from J, with 17 bases between. This CDR3 has 15 amino acids. Germline V gene sequence: CDR1 DFQATT, CDR2 SNEGSKA (reference sequence). These data were likewise used in another study, on T cells expressing NK-cell markers. As that report states: Repertoires of TCR beta were obtained from T cells sorted as CD3+CD56+NKG2C+, CD3+CD56+NKG2C- and CD3+CD56-NKG2C+.

The TCR sequence derives from a woman between 18 and 30 years old in good health. The sequenced sample consisted of PBMCs. This sequence joins TRBV20-1 and TRBJ2-3, with D hard to call. Here the CDR3 DNA reads TGCAGTGCGACCCCTGCAACCTTGGGCACAGATACGCAGTATTTT. Encoded protein: CSATPATLGTDTQYF.